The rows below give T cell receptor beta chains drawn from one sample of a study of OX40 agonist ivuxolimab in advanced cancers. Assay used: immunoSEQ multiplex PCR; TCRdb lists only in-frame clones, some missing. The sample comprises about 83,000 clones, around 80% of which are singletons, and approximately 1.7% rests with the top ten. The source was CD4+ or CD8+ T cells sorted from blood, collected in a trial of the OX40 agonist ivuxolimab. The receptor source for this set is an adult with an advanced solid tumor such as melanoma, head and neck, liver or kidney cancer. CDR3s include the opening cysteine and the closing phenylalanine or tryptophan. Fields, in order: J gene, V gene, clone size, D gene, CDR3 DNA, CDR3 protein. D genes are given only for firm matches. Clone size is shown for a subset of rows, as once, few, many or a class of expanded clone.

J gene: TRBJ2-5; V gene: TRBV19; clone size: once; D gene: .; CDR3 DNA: TGTGCCAGTAGTATGACTGGAGAGACCCAGTACTTC; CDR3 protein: CASSMTGETQYF
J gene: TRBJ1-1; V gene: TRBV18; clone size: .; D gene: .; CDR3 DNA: TGTGCCAGCTCACAGGGCCCGGATTCTGAAGCTTTCTTT; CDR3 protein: CASSQGPDSEAFF
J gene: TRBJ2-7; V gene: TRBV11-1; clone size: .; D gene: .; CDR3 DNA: TGTGCCAGCAGCCCAGGGGCCTACGAGCAGTACTTC; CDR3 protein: CASSPGAYEQYF
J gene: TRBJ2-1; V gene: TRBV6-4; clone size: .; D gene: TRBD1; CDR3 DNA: TGTGCCAGCACCAAAGAACAGGGGTCCTACAATGAGCAGTTCTTC; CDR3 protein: CASTKEQGSYNEQFF
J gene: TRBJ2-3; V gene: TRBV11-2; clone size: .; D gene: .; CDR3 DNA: TGTGCCAGCAGCTTAGATCCAGGGTTTGGAGATACGCAGTATTTT; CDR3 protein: CASSLDPGFGDTQYF
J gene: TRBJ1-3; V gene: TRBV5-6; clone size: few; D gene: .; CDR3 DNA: TGTGCCAGCAGCGCGGGAGCCCGAAACACCATATATTTT; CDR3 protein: CASSAGARNTIYF
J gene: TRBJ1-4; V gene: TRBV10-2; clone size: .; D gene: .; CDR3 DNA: TGCGCCAGCACCGACAGACCTAATGAAAAACTGTTTTTT; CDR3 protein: CASTDRPNEKLFF
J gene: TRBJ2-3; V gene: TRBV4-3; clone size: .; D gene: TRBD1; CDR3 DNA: TGCGCCAGCAGCCAAGATCGGGGACAGGGGGCTGGGAATACGCAGTATTTT; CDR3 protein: CASSQDRGQGAGNTQYF
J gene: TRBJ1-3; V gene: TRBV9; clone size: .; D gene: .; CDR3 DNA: TGTGCCAGCAGCGTAGAAGGACCAGGCGCTGGAAACACCATATATTTT; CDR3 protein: CASSVEGPGAGNTIYF
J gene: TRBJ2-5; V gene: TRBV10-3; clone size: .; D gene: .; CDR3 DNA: TGTGCCATCAGCGCCGGGACGGCAGAAGAGACCCAGTACTTC; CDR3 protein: CAISAGTAEETQYF
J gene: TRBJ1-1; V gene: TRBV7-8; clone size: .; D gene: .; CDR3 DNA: TGTGCCAGCAGCCCCCTGGTGGGACTGAACACTGAAGCTTTCTTT; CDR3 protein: CASSPLVGLNTEAFF
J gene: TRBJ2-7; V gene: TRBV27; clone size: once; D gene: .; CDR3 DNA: TGTGCCAGCAGTTTATCTGCTCTGTCAGACCTTTTT; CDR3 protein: CASSLSALSDLF
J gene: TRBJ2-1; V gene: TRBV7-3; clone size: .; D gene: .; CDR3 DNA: TGTGCCAGCAGCTTGGGAGTGGCGAATGAGCAGTTCTTC; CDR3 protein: CASSLGVANEQFF
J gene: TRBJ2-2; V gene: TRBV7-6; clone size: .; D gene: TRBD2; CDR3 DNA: TGTGCCAGCAGCCCCCGGATGGGGGGGGGCACCGGGGAGCTGTTTTTT; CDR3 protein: CASSPRMGGGTGELFF
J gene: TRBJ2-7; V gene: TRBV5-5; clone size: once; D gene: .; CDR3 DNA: TGTGCCAGCAGCCGGGTGGGGGAGCAGTACTTC; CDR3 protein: CASSRVGEQYF
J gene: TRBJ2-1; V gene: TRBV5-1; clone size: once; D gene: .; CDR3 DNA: TGCGCCAGCAAGGTCGGCGGGCTGGTGAGCAATGAGCAGTTCTTC; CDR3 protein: CASKVGGLVSNEQFF
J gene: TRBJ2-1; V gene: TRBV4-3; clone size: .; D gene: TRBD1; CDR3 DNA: TGCGCCAGCAGCCAAGAGACAGGGTGGAATGAGCAGTTCTTC; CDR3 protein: CASSQETGWNEQFF
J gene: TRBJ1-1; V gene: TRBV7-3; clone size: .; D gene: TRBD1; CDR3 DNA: TGTGCCAGCAGGCGACAGGGCCTTAACACTGAAGCTTTCTTT; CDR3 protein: CASRRQGLNTEAFF
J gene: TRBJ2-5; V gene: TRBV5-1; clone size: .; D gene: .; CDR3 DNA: TGCGCCAGCAGCTTTACCACACTCCAAGAGACCCAGTACTTC; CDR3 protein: CASSFTTLQETQYF
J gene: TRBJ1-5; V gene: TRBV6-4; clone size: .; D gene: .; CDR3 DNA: TGTGCCAGCAGGGGTACGAGGGGGTCGAAGGGCAATCAGCCCCAGCATTTT; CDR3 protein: CASRGTRGSKGNQPQHF
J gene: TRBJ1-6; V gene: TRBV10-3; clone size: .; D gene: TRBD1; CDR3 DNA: TGTGCCACACGAACCGGGACAGGGGAAGATCGAGCACCCCTCCACTTT; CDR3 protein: CATRTGTGEDRAPLHF
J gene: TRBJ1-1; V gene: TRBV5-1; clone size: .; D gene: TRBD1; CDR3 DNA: TGCGCCAGCAGCTTCCTACAGGGGGGAGGATCGGAGAACACTGAAGCTTTCTTT; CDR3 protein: CASSFLQGGGSENTEAFF
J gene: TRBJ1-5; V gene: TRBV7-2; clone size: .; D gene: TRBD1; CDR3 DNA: TGTGCCAGCAGCCCGACAGGGGTTGTCGTCAGCCAGCCCCAGCATTTT; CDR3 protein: CASSPTGVVVSQPQHF
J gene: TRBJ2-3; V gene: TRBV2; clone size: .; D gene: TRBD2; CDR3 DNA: TGTGCCAGCACGGGACCGACTAGCGCCTCAGATACGCAGTATTTT; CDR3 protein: CASTGPTSASDTQYF